This T cell receptor (beta chain) emerged from a study of beta chain features in type 1 diabetes. For the study at large: No patient-donor differences in age, gender, total cells or subset yield. Study-level findings and limits: Among type 1 diabetes patients, VDJ junctions had fewer insertions and more deletions. Shortening of TCRB CDR3s, moderate but significant, appeared in all four CD4+ subsets of Type 1 diabetes patients.

Isolated RNA was reverse transcribed in full, so expressed TCRB transcripts were sequenced. Clones were sequenced by immunoSEQ multiplex PCR, and TCRdb holds only the in-frame ones, with some missing. This sample has around 160,000 clones; 6.5% to 10% occur once, and the top ten carry under 0.65%. CDR3 length: 11 residues. The V end was cut by 5 bases, the J end by 7 bases, with 6 bases between. Looked up from germline, CDR1 is MNHNY and CDR2 is SVGAGI (reference sequence). Using CD45RO/CCR7/CD25/CD127/CD95/CD27, CD4+ naive, central memory, regulatory and stem cell-like memory cells were sorted. Only a few counts were recorded for this clone. Its antigen remains unknown.

Sequencing was performed on central memory CD4+ T cells from blood. This TCR came from a woman under 30 with type 1 diabetes. The chain is built from TRBV6-6 and TRBJ2-1; D might be TRBD1 (5 bases). The CDR3 here is CASSRGNEQFF. The CDR3 DNA sequence: TGTGCCAGCAGTAGGGGAAATGAGCAGTTCTTC.